This passage covers 4 T cell receptor beta chains from one sample sequenced in a study of Ad26.COV2.S vaccination and SARS-CoV-2 variants. Treatment of the sample: around 19 received Ad26.COV2.S at low or high dose, single or two shots; roughly five received placebo; per-sample allocation not given. Material that was analyzed had been drawn on day 63 after the first vaccine or placebo injection. The data were produced by immunoSEQ multiplex PCR, yet TCRdb's version contains in-frame clones alone and is incomplete. This sample has some 370,000 clones, with 83% found just once. Specimen: peripheral blood, collected in a trial of Ad26.COV2.S vaccine versus placebo. The receptors were gathered from a person between 18 and 59 years old who received the Ad26.COV2.S COVID-19 vaccine or a placebo.

The chain couples TRBV2 to TRBJ1-3, with D maybe TRBD1 (5 bases). The CDR3 consists of 14 residues. Germline V gene lookup returns CDR1 SNHLY and CDR2 FYNNEI. The V gene lost 11 bases and the J gene lost 0 bases, with 14 bases spanning the gap. Written as DNA, the CDR3 is TGTGCCGGGGCGGGACTCCGCTCTGGAAACACCATATATTTT. It encodes CAGAGLRSGNTIYF.

The gene calls are TRBV4-3 and TRBJ2-3; no firm D call. This CDR3 spans 13 amino acids. CDR1 and CDR2 (germline): LGHNA, YSLEER. The V and J ends lost 0 bases and 5 bases respectively, with 6 bases between them. The DNA for the CDR3 is TGCGCCAGCAGCCAAGATTACGGAGATACGCAGTATTTT. This codes for CASSQDYGDTQYF.

The chain recombines TRBV19 with TRBJ1-4; 7 bases map to TRBD1. The CDR3 loop spans 15 amino acids. J was trimmed by 6 bases and V by 4 bases; bases with no gene match: 8. The germline V gene encodes CDR1 LNHDA and CDR2 SQIVND (reference sequence). The CDR3 region has the DNA TGTGCCAGTAGTAGAACAGGGGAGGTATATGAAAAACTGTTTTTT. Protein: CASSRTGEVYEKLFF.

The V call is TRBV11-3, the J call TRBJ2-1; a possible D gene is TRBD2 (7 bases). V was clipped by 3 bases and J by 6 bases, with 12 bases between them. This CDR3 is built from 14 residues. CDR1 is SGHNT, CDR2 YENEEA, per germline. CDR3 sequence (DNA): TGTGCCAGCAGCTTGGGGGGGGCTATCAATGAGCAGTTCTTC. Its protein product is CASSLGGAINEQFF.